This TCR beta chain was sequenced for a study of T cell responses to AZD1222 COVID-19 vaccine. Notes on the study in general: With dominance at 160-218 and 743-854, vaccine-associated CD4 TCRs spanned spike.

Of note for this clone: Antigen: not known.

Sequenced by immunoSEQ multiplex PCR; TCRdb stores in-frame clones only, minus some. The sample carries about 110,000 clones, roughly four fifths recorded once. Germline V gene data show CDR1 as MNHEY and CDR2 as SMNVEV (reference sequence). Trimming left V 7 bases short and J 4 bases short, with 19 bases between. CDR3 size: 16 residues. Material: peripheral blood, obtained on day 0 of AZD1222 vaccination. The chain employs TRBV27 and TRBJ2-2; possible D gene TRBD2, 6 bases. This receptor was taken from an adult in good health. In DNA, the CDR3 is TGTGCCAGCAAAAAAGGGAGACAAGCGGGCACCGGGGAGCTGTTTTTT. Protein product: CASKKGRQAGTGELFF.